This is a list of T cell receptor beta chains from one sample in a study of radiotherapy plus CTLA-4 blockade in lung cancer. Some clones are missing from TCRdb's copy, which holds only in-frame ones; the method was immunoSEQ multiplex PCR. The sample holds 110,000 or so clones, 78% seen once. The sequenced sample was peripheral blood, obtained from a patient treated with radiotherapy plus ipilimumab. The source of these receptors is a human donor with non-small cell lung cancer who had a partial response to radiotherapy plus ipilimumab. Each CDR3 is given with its conserved first and last residue.

V gene | CDR3 protein
TRBV19 | CASSISKPPRPDTQYF
TRBV5-4 | CASSLQLNTEAFF
TRBV9 | CASSVESGRYNEQFF
TRBV9 | CASSVESEVSGELFF
TRBV13 | CASSPWGRSDVEQFF
TRBV2 | CASRPSSGNTIYF
TRBV6-1 | CASLGTGGQPQHF
TRBV6-4 | CASRRDYNSPLHF
TRBV6-6 | CASSYTGTSGSNEQFF
TRBV28 | CASNGLAGLNTDTQYF
TRBV27 | CASSPNTINYGYTF
TRBV18 | CASSRLLEAFF
TRBV11-3 | CASSGTEYNEQFF
TRBV2 | CASSQQGATSAGELFF
TRBV5-3 | CARSMGGSGANVLTF
TRBV6-5 | CASSPAGLSNIQYF
TRBV2 | CASSGDTGELFF
TRBV7-9 | CASTFRDYYEQYF
TRBV5-1 | CASSLAWLNEQYF
TRBV15 | CATSSDRQANYGYTF